A selection of T cell receptor beta chains follows, all from one sample in a study of cytomegalovirus exposure and HLA in healthy donors. Produced via immunoSEQ multiplex PCR; TCRdb's table is partial and in-frame only. The sample holds roughly 160,000 clones, more than 75% seen once. Sequenced sample: PBMCs. The receptors were gathered from a man between 18 and 35 years old in good health and CMV-seropositive. CDR3s leave out the opening cysteine and the closing phenylalanine or tryptophan.

TRBV5-6	TRBJ2-3	ASSLKTGGTDTQY
TRBV5-1	TRBJ2-5	ASSGTDRGGETQY
TRBV13	TRBJ1-4	ASSAPGSPREKLF
TRBV6-5	TRBJ2-1	ASSYSATSSYNEQF
TRBV5-4	TRBJ2-3	ASSSSGSADTQY
TRBV5-4	TRBJ1-2	ASSPQGGYGYT
TRBV4-2	TRBJ2-3	ASSQDRRTDTQY
TRBV5-1	TRBJ2-5	ASSWARRTETQY
TRBV5-1	TRBJ2-1	ASSFKTAAADEQF
TRBV27	TRBJ2-3	ASSFSAGQDTQY
TRBV6-4	TRBJ1-5	ASAPGRGQPQH
TRBV6-5	TRBJ1-5	ASSSQRQGGNQPQH
TRBV11-2	TRBJ2-1	ASRGTGSSYNEQF
TRBV4-1	TRBJ2-3	ASSQNPRDRGPTDTQY
TRBV19	TRBJ2-1	ASSMVADSINRI
TRBV5-4	TRBJ1-4	ASSPQGEKLF
TRBV5-1	TRBJ2-2	ASSPLPGGQLNTGELF
TRBV5-1	TRBJ1-2	ASSRDRGVGGYT
TRBV27	TRBJ2-2	ASSLSIAGGTGELF
TRBV5-1	TRBJ2-3	ASSGAGATDTQY
TRBV5-5	TRBJ1-1	ASSLDVAGGRTEAF
TRBV27	TRBJ2-5	ASRAGEETQY
TRBV5-1	TRBJ2-7	ASRAGTESSYEQY